This TCR beta chain was found in a study of beta chain features in type 1 diabetes (dated by TCRdb to the late 2010s). For context, the study as a whole: Patients and healthy donors did not differ in mean age, gender distribution, total cell number or subset yield. A total of some 110 million sorted cells were examined across all samples, and a strong correlation was observed between cell number per subset and RNA yield. In the study, recently diagnosed type 1 diabetes patients and matched healthy donors were compared on the TCRB repertoires of their sorted circulating CD4+ T cell subsets. Whereas all 30 or so donors provided naive and central memory subsets, regulatory and stem cell-like memory subsets were isolated from just 8 patients and roughly 8 healthy donors. On the study overall, not on this receptor specifically: Because small numbers of individuals were included in the HLA sub-analyses, any influence of HLA type on TCRB rearrangement was left unresolved. A moderate but significant shortening of TCRB CDR3 length was observed in type 1 diabetes patients in all four CD4+ subsets. Fewer insertions and more nucleotide deletions at VDJ recombination sites were observed in patients with type 1 diabetes, implying thymic rearrangement abnormalities. The naive, central memory and regulatory TCRB repertoires appeared to resemble one another more closely among patients than among healthy donors. PCR might favor shorter templates, but patient and control samples were amplified and corrected together, so any skew would affect both groups equally. Because cDNA was sequenced instead of genomic DNA, activated cells with high expression could be over-represented, although the groups did not differ in activation or CD3 levels.

The High Capacity cDNA Reverse Transcription Kit was used to reverse transcribe all of the isolated RNA, meaning that expressed TCRB transcripts were what got sequenced. Deep immunoSEQ sequencing was applied to naive, central memory and regulatory T cell samples, giving an average of approximately 4 million total reads per sample. Sorted cells were lysed in RLT buffer and RNA was extracted with DNase-treated RNeasy Micro or Mini kits, depending on cell number. Each cell subset was processed on its own to prevent cross-contamination, while patient and healthy donor samples were processed together. Using the immunoSEQ multiplex PCR, TCRB sequences were amplified from cDNA into 87-bp fragments spanning the CDR3 region. Sequencing of the amplicons was done on the Illumina HiSeq platform. The authors processed their data as follows. Synthetic template baselines were used to correct PCR bias computationally, reads within Hamming distance 2 were collapsed together, and singletons that could not be merged were discarded. Reads were aligned against IMGT to assign V, D and J genes, CDR3 length and insertions or deletions at six rearrangement sites. Within each subset, clonotype counts were normalized to sorted cell number, and only after that were true diversity and Gini coefficients computed with the tcR R package. Repertoire sharing was quantified using the overlap coefficient calculated on TCRB nucleotide sequences. Out-of-frame TCRB sequences from naive cells were analyzed to stand in for the pre-selection repertoire. The clones in this table, taken by TCRdb from immuneACCESS, are in-frame only. Not every clone is retained; where verified, under half of the shortfall comes from an unresolved V gene, and the cause of the rest is unknown. That table is the source of V, J and clone size, and D and trimming were worked out from the DNA. This sample is represented by roughly 450,000 clones; approximately 13% of them were singletons. The ten largest clones represent approximately 0.035% of the sample.

With regard to this clone: It lacks a known antigen. There are no base qualities to consult, and no much larger clone falls within one base.

V is shortened by 6 bases, J by 2 bases, and the region joining them spans 14 bases. Per the germline V gene, WSHSY is the CDR1 and SAAADI is the CDR2. Inclusive of the bounding cysteine and phenylalanine, the CDR3 is 14 residues long. Of all the DNA, just the CDR3 is kept, 42 bases in frame from base 1. A single peripheral blood draw of around 100 mL on average was collected from each donor into heparinised tubes. Using a panel that included CD45RO, CCR7, CD25, CD127, CD95 and CD27, naive, central memory, regulatory and stem cell-like memory CD4+ T cells were sorted on a BD FACSAria II. All sorted populations exceeded 95% purity. PBMCs were separated immediately by Lymphoprep density gradient centrifugation and were stained directly, without being cultured. To minimize batch effects, samples were stained and sorted in pairs, one healthy donor with one patient per experiment.

This receptor chain uses TRBV10-2 and TRBJ2-7; TRBD1 is a weak D gene call, 6 bases matching. This TCR was recovered from a young man in good health. What was sequenced was naive CD4+ T cells from blood. The sample's cell subset or site label, in plain terms: true naive CD4+ T cells. The CDR3 here reads CASRTGQTAYEQYF. The nucleotide sequence is given as TGCGCCAGCAGGACCGGACAGACCGCCTACGAGCAGTACTTC.